The clone carrying this TCR beta chain came up many times. The germline V gene has CDR1 LGHDT and CDR2 YNNKEL (reference sequence). The germline V and J ends were trimmed by 3 bases and 2 bases, with 13 bases remaining between them. There are 15 residues in the CDR3. This sample was taken from a study of metastatic and nonmetastatic thyroid tumors. Among the patients, none had received any treatment before thyroid surgery. TCRdb re-called the PCR reads through MiXCR. The profile shows about 24,000 clones, approximately 19% of them singletons. The TCR was taken from a male donor with papillary thyroid cancer or a benign thyroid nodule (not recorded which). Some clones in this sample may be carry-over from other donors' samples. The sample comprised blood. The chain combines TRBV3-1 with TRBJ1-1; weak D call: TRBD1 (6 bases). CDR3 sequence reads: CASSQANRVNTEAFF. The DNA for the CDR3 is TGTGCCAGCAGCCAGGCGAACAGGGTTAACACTGAAGCTTTCTTT.